This entry lists 18 T cell receptor beta chains sequenced from one sample in a study of T cells in Graves' hyperthyroidism and ophthalmopathy. TCR beta CDR3 regions were amplified from RNA. Carried out on the TCR CDR3, a first-round RT-PCR used the HTBI primer set. TCRdb re-called the multiplex PCR reads with MiXCR, one entry per CDR3 protein. The sample lists about 480,000 distinct CDR3 sequences; 20% to 25% were seen once. The sample was blood. These receptors came from a woman between 70 and 85 years old with Graves' ophthalmopathy.

There are a few counts of this clonotype. The chain combines TRBV6-1 with TRBJ2-7, with 11 bases aligning to TRBD1. CDR1 and CDR2 (germline): MNHNS, SASEGT. This CDR3 has 14 residues. V lost 8 bases to trimming and J lost 5 bases; unmatched junction nucleotides: 8. The CDR3 reads CASQRDRGMNEQYF. Written as DNA, the CDR3 is TGTGCCAGCCAGCGGGACAGGGGGATGAACGAGCAGTACTTC.

This chain connects TRBV30 to TRBJ2-1; 8 nucleotides line up with TRBD2. V lost 2 bases and J lost 3; bases outside the gene matches: 9. The CDR3 is made up of 16 amino acids. Germline loops: CDR1 GTSNPN, CDR2 SVGIG (reference sequence). CDR3 bases: TGTGCCTGGAGTTTAGGAGCGGGAGACTACTACAATGAGCAGTTCTTC. It encodes CAWSLGAGDYYNEQFF.

This clonotype was recorded at least ten times. The V call is TRBV28, the J call TRBJ2-5, with a weak D call TRBD2 (5 bases). Trimming left V 7 bases short and J 4 bases short, with 16 bases between. CDR3 size: 14 residues. Germline V lookup: CDR1 MDHEN, CDR2 SYDVKM. The CDR3 loop reads CASTPAGARETQYF. CDR3 sequence (DNA): TGTGCCAGCACCCCGGCGGGCGCGCGAGAGACCCAGTACTTC.

This clonotype was counted many times. The chain couples TRBV24-1 to TRBJ2-1; 7 bases line up with TRBD2. Per the germline V gene, CDR1 is KGHDR and CDR2 is SFDVKD. This CDR3 contains 15 residues. The V segment lost 5 bases and the J segment 0 bases; nucleotides outside the gene matches: 3. CDR3 region: CATSVGGSSYNEQFF. In DNA form, the CDR3 reads TGTGCCACCAGTGTAGGCGGGAGCTCCTACAATGAGCAGTTCTTC.

This clonotype showed up many times. Compared with germline, one end of the junction differs, possibly owing to a read error. The chain uses TRBV5-1 and TRBJ2-5; 9 bases agree with TRBD2. Germline V lookup: CDR1 SGHRS, CDR2 YFSETQ. The CDR3 has 14 amino acids. Here the CDR3 DNA reads TGTGCCAGCAGCCTGGGACTAGCTCAAGAGACCCAGTACTTC. Residues: CASSLGLAQETQYF.

This clonotype was detected ten times or more. The chain joins TRBV28 to TRBJ2-1; the D call may be TRBD1 or TRBD2 (6 bases each). The CDR3 contains 18 residues. Germline V gene data show CDR1 as MDHEN and CDR2 as SYDVKM. V dropped 2 bases and J dropped 7 bases, with 24 bases sitting between them. CDR3 amino acids: CASSLRLLILTGRNEQFF. The CDR3 nucleotides are TGTGCCAGCAGTTTAAGGCTTCTGATCCTTACAGGGAGGAATGAGCAGTTCTTC.

This clonotype appeared a few times. The V gene is TRBV7-2, the J gene TRBJ2-7; 11 bases line up with TRBD2. The trim removed 4 bases at V and 5 bases at J, leaving 4 bases unmatched. Germline lookup yields CDR1 SGHTA and CDR2 FQGNSA. The CDR3 consists of 14 residues. CDR3 DNA: TGTGCCAGCAGCTCTATAGCGGGAGGGAACGAGCAGTACTTC. Protein product: CASSSIAGGNEQYF. Full variable domain (outside the CDR3, taken from reference TRBV7-2 and TRBJ2-7): GAGVSQSPSNKVTEKGKDVELRCDPISGHTALYWYRQSLGQGLEFLIYFQGNSAPDKSGLPSDRFSAERTGGSVSTLTIQRTQQEDSAVYLCASSSIAGGNEQYFGPGTRLTVT.

This clonotype appeared many times. V and J are TRBV7-9 and TRBJ2-1, with D uncertain. The CDR3 spans 18 residues. Germline-derived CDR1 and CDR2 are SEHNR and FQNEAQ (reference sequence). Trimming took 1 base from V and 0 from J, leaving 16 bases between them. Here the CDR3 reads CASSLGARTRASYNEQFF. DNA of the CDR3: TGTGCCAGCAGCTTAGGGGCACGAACGCGCGCCTCCTACAATGAGCAGTTCTTC. The full variable domain, rest sourced from reference TRBV7-9 and TRBJ2-1, is DTGVSQNPRHKITKRGQNVTFRCDPISEHNRLYWYRQTLGQGPEFLTYFQNEAQLEKSRLLSDRFSAERPKGSFSTLEIQRTEQGDSAMYLCASSLGARTRASYNEQFFGPGTRLTVL.

The chain recombines TRBV29-1 with TRBJ1-5, with D uncertain. This CDR3 has 12 residues. The ends were cut back, 4 bases at V and 5 bases at J, with 9 bases in the middle. From germline, CDR1 is SQVTM and CDR2 ANQGSEA. CDR3 coding DNA: TGCAGCGTTGTAAGCAGTGATCAGCCCCAGCATTTT. Its protein is CSVVSSDQPQHF.

This clonotype was detected many times. This chain uses TRBV12-3 or TRBV12-4 with TRBJ2-7; 9 bases fit TRBD1. Trimming took 6 bases from V and 5 from J; bases not matched to a gene: 11. The CDR3 covers 15 residues. DNA of the CDR3: TGTGCCAGCAGATCTCCGGACAGGGGATACCACGAGCAGTACTTC. Translated, it gives CASRSPDRGYHEQYF.

A word on this clonotype: A much more abundant neighbour one base away suggests this may be a read error. V usage is TRBV11-2 and J usage is TRBJ1-5, with unresolved D. This CDR3 has 13 residues. Germline V lookup: CDR1 SGHAT, CDR2 FQNNGV. As DNA, the CDR3 is TGTGCCAGCAGCTTAGGCTTGTCACAGCCCCAGCGTTTT. It specifies CASSLGLSQPQRF.

This clonotype was counted many times. The chain is built from TRBV6-1 and TRBJ2-3, with 7 positions matching TRBD1. The V segment lost 6 bases and the J segment 0 bases; nucleotides outside the gene matches: 3. The CDR3 covers 14 residues. CDR1 and CDR2 (germline): MNHNS, SASEGT. In DNA, the CDR3 is TGTGCCAGCAGCAGGGACAGAAGCACAGATACGCAGTATTTT. It codes for CASSRDRSTDTQYF.

The V call is TRBV19, the J call TRBJ1-5, with D possibly being TRBD1 (6 bases). With 3 bases removed from V and 2 bases from J, the gap between germline ends came to 11 bases. Germline CDR1 is LNHDA and CDR2 is SQIVND (reference sequence). This CDR3 is built from 15 residues. CDR3 protein: CASSITRGGNQPQHF. The CDR3 DNA reads as TGTGCCAGTAGTATTACCAGGGGTGGCAATCAGCCCCAGCATTTT. Looking up the rest from reference TRBV19 and TRBJ1-5 gives the full variable domain: DGGITQSPKYLFRKEGQNVTLSCEQNLNHDAMYWYRQDPGQGLRLIYYSQIVNDFQKGDIAEGYSVSREKKESFPLTVTSAQKNPTAFYLCASSITRGGNQPQHFGDGTRLSIL.

Concerning this clonotype: It may be a read error: a sequence one base away is much more abundant. This chain connects TRBV6-1 to TRBJ2-7; D is ambiguous. This CDR3 spans 14 amino acids. Germline V gene data show CDR1 as MNHNS and CDR2 as SASEGT. Between the trimmed V and J ends, which lost 5 bases and 1 base, there was a span of 12 bases. DNA of the CDR3: TGTGCCAGCAGTCCGAAAAGGGAATCCTACGAGCAGTACTTC. It is translated as CASSPKRESYEQYF.

The V and J genes are TRBV12-3 or TRBV12-4 and TRBJ2-7; the match to TRBD2 covers 7 bases. V gave up 4 bases and J gave up 0 bases; unmatched junction bases: 6. CDR3 length: 15 residues. CDR3 amino acids: CASSYTSASSYEQYF. Written as DNA, the CDR3 is TGTGCCAGCAGTTATACTAGCGCAAGCTCCTACGAGCAGTACTTC.

This chain joins TRBV7-2 and TRBJ1-4; possible D gene TRBD1, 5 bases. Germline CDR1 reads SGHTA; CDR2 reads FQGNSA. This CDR3 comprises 13 residues. Trimming took off 2 bases at V and 10 bases at J, with 11 bases between the two ends. CDR3 sequence (DNA): TGTGCCAGCAGCTTACCAACCGGGGGAAAACTGTTTTTT. This gives the protein CASSLPTGGKLFF.

The gene calls are TRBV20-1 and TRBJ1-1; a weak D match, TRBD1 (5 bases). The CDR3 runs to 14 residues. From germline, CDR1 is DFQATT and CDR2 SNEGSKA (reference sequence). Trimming cost V 0 bases and J 4 bases, with 12 bases left between them. The CDR3 bases are TGCAGTGCTAGAGATCGGGGCAGGAGCACTGAAGCTTTCTTT. Translating it yields CSARDRGRSTEAFF.

There are a few counts of this clonotype. This rearrangement joins TRBV20-1 to TRBJ1-1; no reliable D call. Between the trimmed V and J ends, which lost 5 bases and 6 bases, there was a span of 19 bases. Germline loops: CDR1 DFQATT, CDR2 SNEGSKA (reference sequence). The CDR3 loop spans 14 amino acids. CDR3 loop: CSAWKGSEGSEAFF. Here the CDR3 DNA reads TGCAGTGCTTGGAAGGGCTCCGAGGGATCTGAAGCTTTCTTT.